This TCR beta chain was found in a study of shared clonotypes between healthy human individuals. General study findings and limits: Lower generation probabilities were found for non-shared clonotypes than for those shared by all four donors.

Note on this clone: Its antigen is unidentified.

Trimming took off 2 bases at V and 8 bases at J, with 18 bases between the two ends. The germline CDR1 and CDR2 sequences are MNHNY and SVGAGI (reference sequence). This CDR3 has 15 residues. For each subset, genomic DNA was distributed in equal portions over several immunoSEQ plates. Measured with immunoSEQ multiplex PCR; TCRdb has only the in-frame clones, and not every one. The sample includes more than 2,000,000 clones, approximately 93% of them seen just once. Specimen: naive CD4+ T cells from PBMCs. As for subset: CD45RA+ positively selected. This chain connects TRBV6-6 to TRBJ1-2, with D tentatively TRBD1 (5 bases). This TCR was recovered from a man younger than 35 in good health. Some clones in this sample may be carry-over from other donors' samples. The CDR3 DNA sequence: TGTGCCAGCAGTTACCTATTGGCGGGGCAGCGGGGCTACACCTTC. Encoded protein: CASSYLLAGQRGYTF.